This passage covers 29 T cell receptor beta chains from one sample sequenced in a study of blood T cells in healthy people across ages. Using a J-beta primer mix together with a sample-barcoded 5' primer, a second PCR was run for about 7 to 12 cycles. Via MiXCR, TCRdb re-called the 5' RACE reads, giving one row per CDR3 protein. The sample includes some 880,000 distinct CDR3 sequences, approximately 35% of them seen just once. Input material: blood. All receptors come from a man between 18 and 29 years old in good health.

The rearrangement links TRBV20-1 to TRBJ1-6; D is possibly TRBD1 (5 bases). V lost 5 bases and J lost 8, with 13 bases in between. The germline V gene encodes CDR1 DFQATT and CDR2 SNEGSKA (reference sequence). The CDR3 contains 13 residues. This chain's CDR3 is CSAVREMDSPLHF. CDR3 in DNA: TGCAGTGCTGTCAGGGAAATGGATTCACCCCTCCACTTT.

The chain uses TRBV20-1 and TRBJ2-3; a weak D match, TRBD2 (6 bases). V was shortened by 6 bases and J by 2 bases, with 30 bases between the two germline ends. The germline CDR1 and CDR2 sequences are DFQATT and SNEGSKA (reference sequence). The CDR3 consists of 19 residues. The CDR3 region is CSAGRASYSLSDNTDTQYF. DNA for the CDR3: TGCAGTGCCGGGAGAGCTAGCTACTCTCTCAGCGACAACACAGATACGCAGTATTTT.

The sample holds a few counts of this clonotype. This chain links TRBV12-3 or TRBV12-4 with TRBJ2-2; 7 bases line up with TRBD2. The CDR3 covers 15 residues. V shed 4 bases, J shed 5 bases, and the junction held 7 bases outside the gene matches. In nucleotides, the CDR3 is TGTGCCAGCAGTTCTTGGGGGGGGATGACCGGGGAGCTGTTTTTT. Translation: CASSSWGGMTGELFF.

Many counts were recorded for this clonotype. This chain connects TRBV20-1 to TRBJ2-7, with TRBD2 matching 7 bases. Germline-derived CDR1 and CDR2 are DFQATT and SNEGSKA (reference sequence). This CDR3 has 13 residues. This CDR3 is CTPKRGGVHEQYF. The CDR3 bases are TGCACCCCGAAGCGGGGTGGGGTCCACGAGCAGTACTTC.

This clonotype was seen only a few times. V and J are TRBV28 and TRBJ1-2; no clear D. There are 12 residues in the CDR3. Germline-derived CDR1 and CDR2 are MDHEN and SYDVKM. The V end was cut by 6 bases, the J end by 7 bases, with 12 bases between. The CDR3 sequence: CASSAEVAGYTF. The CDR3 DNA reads TGTGCCAGCAGCGCGGAGGTTGCTGGCTACACCTTC.

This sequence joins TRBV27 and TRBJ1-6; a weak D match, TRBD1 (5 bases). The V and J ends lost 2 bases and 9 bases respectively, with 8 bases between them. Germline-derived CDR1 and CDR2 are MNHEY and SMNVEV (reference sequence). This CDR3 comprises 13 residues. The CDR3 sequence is CASSLIQGSPLHF. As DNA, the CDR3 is TGTGCCAGCAGTTTAATTCAGGGTTCACCCCTCCACTTT.

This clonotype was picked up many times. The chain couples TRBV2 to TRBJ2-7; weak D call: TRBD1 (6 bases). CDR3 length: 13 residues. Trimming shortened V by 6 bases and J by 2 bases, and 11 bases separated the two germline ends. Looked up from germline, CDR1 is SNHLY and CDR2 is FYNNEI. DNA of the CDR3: TGTGCCAGCAGGCAGACAGGAGCCTACGAGCAGTACTTC. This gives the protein CASRQTGAYEQYF. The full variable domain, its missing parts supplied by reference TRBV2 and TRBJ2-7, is EPEVTQTPSHQVTQMGQEVILRCVPISNHLYFYWYRQILGQKVEFLVSFYNNEISEKSEIFDDQFSVERPDGSNFTLKIRSTKLEDSAMYFCASRQTGAYEQYFGPGTRLTVT.

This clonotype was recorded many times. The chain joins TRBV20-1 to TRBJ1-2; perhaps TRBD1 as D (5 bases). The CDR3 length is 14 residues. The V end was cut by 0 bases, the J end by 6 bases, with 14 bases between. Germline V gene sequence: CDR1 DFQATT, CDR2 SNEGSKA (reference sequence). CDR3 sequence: CSARESPREDGYTF. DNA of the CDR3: TGCAGTGCTAGAGAATCGCCCAGGGAGGATGGCTACACCTTC.

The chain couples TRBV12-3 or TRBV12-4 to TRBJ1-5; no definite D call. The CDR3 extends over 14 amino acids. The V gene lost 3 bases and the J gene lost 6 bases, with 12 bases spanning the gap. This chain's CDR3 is CASSFGNVGQPQHF. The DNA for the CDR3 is TGTGCCAGCAGTTTCGGGAACGTGGGTCAGCCCCAGCATTTT.

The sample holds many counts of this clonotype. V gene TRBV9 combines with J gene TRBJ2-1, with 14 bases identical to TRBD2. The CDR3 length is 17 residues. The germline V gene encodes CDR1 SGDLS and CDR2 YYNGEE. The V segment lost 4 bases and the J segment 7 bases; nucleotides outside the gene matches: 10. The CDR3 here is CASSPRLAGGRGNEQFF. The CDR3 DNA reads TGTGCCAGCAGCCCCAGACTAGCGGGGGGGCGCGGGAATGAGCAGTTCTTC.

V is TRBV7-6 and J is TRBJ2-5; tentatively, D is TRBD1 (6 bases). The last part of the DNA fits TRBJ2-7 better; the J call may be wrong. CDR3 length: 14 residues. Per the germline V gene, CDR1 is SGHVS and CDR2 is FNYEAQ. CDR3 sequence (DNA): TGTGCCAGCAGCCCCCCGGGACACCTTTGCGAGCAGTACTTC. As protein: CASSPPGHLCEQYF.

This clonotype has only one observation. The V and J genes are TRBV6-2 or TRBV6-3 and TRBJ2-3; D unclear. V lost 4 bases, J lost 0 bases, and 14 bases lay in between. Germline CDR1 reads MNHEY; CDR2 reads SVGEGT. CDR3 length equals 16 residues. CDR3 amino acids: CASSSLRAASTDTQYF. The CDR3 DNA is TGTGCCAGCAGTTCTCTCCGCGCAGCTAGCACAGATACGCAGTATTTT.

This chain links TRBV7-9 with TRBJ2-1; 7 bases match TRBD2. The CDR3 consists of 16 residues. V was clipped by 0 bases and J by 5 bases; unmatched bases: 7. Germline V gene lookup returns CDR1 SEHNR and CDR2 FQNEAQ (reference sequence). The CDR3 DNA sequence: TGTGCCAGCAGCTTAGCGGGAGGGCGGAGAGACAATGAGCAGTTCTTC. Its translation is CASSLAGGRRDNEQFF.

The CDR3 here is CASSYSKGASNQPQHF. The CDR3 DNA follows: TGTGCCAGCAGTTACTCGAAGGGGGCGAGCAATCAGCCCCAGCATTTT. This chain links TRBV6-6 with TRBJ1-5, with 7 bases that match TRBD1. CDR1 is MNHNY and CDR2 is SVGAGI in the germline V gene (reference sequence). The CDR3 extends over 16 amino acids. Unmatched junction bases numbered 3, after V lost 0 bases and J lost 1 base.

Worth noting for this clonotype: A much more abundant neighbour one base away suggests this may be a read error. CDR3 nucleotide sequence: TGTGCCAGCAGCAGGGACCTCTACGAGCAGTACTTC. This codes for CASSRDLYEQYF. This rearrangement joins TRBV11-1 to TRBJ2-7; D possibly matches TRBD1 or TRBD2 (5 bases each). Germline CDR1 is SGHAT and CDR2 is FQDESV (reference sequence). The CDR3 loop spans 12 amino acids. V dropped 5 bases and J dropped 3 bases, with 8 bases sitting between them.

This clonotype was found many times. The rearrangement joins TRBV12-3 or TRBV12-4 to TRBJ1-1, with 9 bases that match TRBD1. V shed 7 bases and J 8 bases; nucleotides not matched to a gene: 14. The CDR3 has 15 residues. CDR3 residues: CASTKKGQGEREAFF. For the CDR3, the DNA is TGTGCCAGCACCAAAAAGGGACAGGGAGAGAGGGAAGCTTTCTTT.

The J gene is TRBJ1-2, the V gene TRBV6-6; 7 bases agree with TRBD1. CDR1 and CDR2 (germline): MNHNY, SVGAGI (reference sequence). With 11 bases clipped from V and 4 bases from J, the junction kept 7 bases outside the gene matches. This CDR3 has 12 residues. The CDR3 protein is CAGGGTVYGYTF. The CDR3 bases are TGTGCCGGAGGCGGGACAGTCTATGGCTACACCTTC.

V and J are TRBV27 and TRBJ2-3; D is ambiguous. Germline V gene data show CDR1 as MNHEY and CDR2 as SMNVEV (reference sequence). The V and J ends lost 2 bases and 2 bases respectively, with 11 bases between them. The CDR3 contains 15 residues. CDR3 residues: CASSLVTVSTDTQYF. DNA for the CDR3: TGTGCCAGCAGTTTAGTAACAGTCTCCACAGATACGCAGTATTTT.

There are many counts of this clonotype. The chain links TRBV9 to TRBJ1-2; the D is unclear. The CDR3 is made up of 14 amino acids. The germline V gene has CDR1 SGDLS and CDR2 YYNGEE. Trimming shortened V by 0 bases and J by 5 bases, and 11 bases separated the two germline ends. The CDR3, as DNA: TGTGCCAGCAGCGTAGCTGGGAGCACTTATGGCTACACCTTC. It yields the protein CASSVAGSTYGYTF.

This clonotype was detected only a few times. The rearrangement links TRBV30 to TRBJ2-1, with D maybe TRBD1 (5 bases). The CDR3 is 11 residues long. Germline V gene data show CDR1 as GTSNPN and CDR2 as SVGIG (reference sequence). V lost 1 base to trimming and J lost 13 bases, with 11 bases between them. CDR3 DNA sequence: TGTGCCTGGAGTGCGGACATGCCCCAGTTCTTC. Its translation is CAWSADMPQFF.

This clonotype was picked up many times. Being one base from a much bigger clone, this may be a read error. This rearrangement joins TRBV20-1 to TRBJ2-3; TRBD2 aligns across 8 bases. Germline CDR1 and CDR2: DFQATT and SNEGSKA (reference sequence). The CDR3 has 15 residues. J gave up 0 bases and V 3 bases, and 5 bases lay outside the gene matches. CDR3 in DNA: TGCAGTGCTAGCGGGGGGGGTTCTAGCACAGATACGCAGTATTTT. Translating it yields CSASGGGSSTDTQYF.

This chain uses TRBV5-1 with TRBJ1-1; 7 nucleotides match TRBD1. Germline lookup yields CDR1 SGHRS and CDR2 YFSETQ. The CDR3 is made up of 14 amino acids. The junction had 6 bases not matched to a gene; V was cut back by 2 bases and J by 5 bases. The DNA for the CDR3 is TGCGCCAGCAGCTTACCCAGGGGGGGGACTGAAGCTTTCTTT. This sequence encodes CASSLPRGGTEAFF.

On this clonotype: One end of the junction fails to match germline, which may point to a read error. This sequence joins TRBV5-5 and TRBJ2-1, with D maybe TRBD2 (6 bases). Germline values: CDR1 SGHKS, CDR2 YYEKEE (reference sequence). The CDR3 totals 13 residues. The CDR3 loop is CTSTAGGNNEQFF. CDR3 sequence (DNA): TGTACCAGCACCGCCGGGGGAAACAATGAGCAGTTCTTC. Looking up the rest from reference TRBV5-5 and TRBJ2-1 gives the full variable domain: DAGVTQSPTHLIKTRGQQVTLRCSPISGHKSVSWYQQVLGQGPQFIFQYYEKEERGRGNFPDRFSARQFPNYSSELNVNALLLGDSALYLCTSTAGGNNEQFFGPGTRLTVL.

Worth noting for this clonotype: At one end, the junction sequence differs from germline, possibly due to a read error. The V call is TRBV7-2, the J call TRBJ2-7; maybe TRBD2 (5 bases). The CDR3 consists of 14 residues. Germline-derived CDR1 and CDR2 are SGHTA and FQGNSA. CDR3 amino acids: CASSVATDAGEQYF. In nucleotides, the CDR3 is TGTGCCAGCAGCGTAGCGACGGACGCGGGCGAGCAGTACTTC.

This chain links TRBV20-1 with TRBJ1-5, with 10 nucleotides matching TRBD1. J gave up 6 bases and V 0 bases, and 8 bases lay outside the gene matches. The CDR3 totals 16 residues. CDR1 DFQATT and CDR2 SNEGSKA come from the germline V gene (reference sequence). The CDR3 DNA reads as TGCAGTGCTAGAGATCAAAGGACAGGGGGAAGTCAGCCCCAGCATTTT. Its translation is CSARDQRTGGSQPQHF.

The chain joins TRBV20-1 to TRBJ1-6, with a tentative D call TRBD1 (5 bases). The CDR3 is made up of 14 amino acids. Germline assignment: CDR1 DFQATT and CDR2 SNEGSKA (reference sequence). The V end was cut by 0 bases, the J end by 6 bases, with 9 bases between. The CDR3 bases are TGCAGTGCTAGAGATGGGGGGTTTAATTCACCCCTCCACTTT. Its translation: CSARDGGFNSPLHF.

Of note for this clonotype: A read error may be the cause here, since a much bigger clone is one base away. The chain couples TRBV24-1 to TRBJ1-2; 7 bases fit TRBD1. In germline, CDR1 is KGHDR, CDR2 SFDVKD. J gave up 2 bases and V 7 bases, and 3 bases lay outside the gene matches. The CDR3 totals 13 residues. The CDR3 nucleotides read TGTGCCACCAGACAGGGGTCCAACTATGGCTACACCTTC. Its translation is CATRQGSNYGYTF.

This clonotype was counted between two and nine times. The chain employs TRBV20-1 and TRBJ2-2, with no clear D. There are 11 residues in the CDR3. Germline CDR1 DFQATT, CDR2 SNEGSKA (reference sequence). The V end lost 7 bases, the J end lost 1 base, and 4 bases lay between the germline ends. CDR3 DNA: TGCAGTGTGGAGAACACCGGGGAGCTGTTTTTT. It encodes CSVENTGELFF.

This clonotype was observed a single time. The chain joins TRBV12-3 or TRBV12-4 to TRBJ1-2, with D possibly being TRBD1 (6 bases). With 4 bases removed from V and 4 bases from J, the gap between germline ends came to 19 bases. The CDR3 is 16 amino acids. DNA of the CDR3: TGTGCCAGCAGTTCCCCCGGGAGGGGGAGAGGCTATGGCTACACCTTC. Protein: CASSSPGRGRGYGYTF.